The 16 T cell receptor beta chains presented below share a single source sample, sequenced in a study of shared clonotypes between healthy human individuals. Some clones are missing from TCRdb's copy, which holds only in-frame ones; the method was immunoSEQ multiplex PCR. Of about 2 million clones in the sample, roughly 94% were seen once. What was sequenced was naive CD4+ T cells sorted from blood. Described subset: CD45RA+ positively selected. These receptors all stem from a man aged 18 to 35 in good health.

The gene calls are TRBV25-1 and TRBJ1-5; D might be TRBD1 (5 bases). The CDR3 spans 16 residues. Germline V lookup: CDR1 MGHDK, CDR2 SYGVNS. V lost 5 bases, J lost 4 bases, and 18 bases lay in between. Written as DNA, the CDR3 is TGTGCCAGCAGTAAAAAACTACAGGTAGGAAATCAGCCCCAGCATTTT. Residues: CASSKKLQVGNQPQHF.

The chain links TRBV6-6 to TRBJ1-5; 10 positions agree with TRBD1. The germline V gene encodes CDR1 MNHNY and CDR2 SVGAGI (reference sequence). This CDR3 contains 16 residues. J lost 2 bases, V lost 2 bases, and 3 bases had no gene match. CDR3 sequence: CASSYPGTGGNQPQHF. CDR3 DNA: TGTGCCAGCAGTTACCCCGGGACAGGGGGCAATCAGCCCCAGCATTTT.

The CDR3 coding sequence is TGTGCCAGCAAGGGGACAGTATCCCCCGGGGAGCTGTTTTTT. Translating gives CASKGTVSPGELFF. The gene calls are TRBV27 and TRBJ2-2; 7 bases are shared with TRBD1. V was clipped by 7 bases and J by 6 bases; unmatched bases: 8. The length of the CDR3 is 14 residues. Germline V lookup: CDR1 MNHEY, CDR2 SMNVEV (reference sequence).

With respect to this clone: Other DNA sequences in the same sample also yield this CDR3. CDR3 sequence (DNA): TGCGCCAGCAGTGCTGGCTCCCAAGAGACCCAGTACTTC. Protein: CASSAGSQETQYF. This chain connects TRBV5-1 to TRBJ2-5, with D unclear. The CDR3 is 13 residues long. Germline CDR1 is SGHRS and CDR2 is YFSETQ. V lost 5 bases, J lost 1 base, and 9 bases lay in between.

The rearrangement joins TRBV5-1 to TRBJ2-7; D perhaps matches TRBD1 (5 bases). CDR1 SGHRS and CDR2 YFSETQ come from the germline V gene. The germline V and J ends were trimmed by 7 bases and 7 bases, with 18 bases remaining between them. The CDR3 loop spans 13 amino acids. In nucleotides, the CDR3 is TGCGCCAGCTCGACAGTGGCGACCGGGGAGCAGTACTTC. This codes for CASSTVATGEQYF. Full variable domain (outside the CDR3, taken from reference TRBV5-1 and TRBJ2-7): KAGVTQTPRYLIKTRGQQVTLSCSPISGHRSVSWYQQTPGQGLQFLFEYFSETQRNKGNFPGRFSGRQFSNSRSEMNVSTLELGDSALYLCASSTVATGEQYFGPGTRLTVT.

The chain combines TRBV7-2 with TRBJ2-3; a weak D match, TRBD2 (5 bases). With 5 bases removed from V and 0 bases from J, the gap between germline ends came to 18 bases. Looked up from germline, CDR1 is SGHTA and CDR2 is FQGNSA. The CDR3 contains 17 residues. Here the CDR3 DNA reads TGTGCCAGCAGCCCACTTGGGATAGCGACCAGCACAGATACGCAGTATTTT. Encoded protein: CASSPLGIATSTDTQYF.

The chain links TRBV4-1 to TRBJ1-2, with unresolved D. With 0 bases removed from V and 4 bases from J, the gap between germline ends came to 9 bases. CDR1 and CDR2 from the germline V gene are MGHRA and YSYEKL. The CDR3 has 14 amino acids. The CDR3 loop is CASSQDVGAYGYTF. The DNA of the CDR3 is TGCGCCAGCAGCCAAGATGTTGGAGCCTATGGCTACACCTTC.

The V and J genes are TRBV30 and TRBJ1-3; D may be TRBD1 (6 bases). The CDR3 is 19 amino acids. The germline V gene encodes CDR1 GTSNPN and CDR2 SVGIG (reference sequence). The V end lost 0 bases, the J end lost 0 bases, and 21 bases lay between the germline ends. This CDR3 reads CAWSVWWIVGGVSGNTIYF. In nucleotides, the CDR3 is TGTGCCTGGAGTGTATGGTGGATCGTCGGGGGCGTCTCTGGAAACACCATATATTTT.

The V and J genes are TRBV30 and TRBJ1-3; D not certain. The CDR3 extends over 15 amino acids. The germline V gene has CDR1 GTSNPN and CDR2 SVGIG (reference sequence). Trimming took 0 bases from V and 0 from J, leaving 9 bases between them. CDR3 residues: CAWSVSAFSGNTIYF. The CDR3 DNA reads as TGTGCCTGGAGTGTAAGCGCGTTCTCTGGAAACACCATATATTTT.

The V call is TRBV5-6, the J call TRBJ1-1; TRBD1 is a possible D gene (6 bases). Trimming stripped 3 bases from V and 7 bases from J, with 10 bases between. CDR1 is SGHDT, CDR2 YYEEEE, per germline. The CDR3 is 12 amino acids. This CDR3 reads CASSSGGFEAFF. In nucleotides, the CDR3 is TGTGCCAGCAGCTCCGGGGGCTTTGAAGCTTTCTTT.

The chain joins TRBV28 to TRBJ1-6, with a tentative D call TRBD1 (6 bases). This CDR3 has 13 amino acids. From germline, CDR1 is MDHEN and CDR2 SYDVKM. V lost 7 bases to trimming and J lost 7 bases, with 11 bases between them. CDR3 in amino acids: CASTWGRNSPLHF. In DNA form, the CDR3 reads TGTGCCAGCACCTGGGGGCGGAATTCACCCCTCCACTTT.

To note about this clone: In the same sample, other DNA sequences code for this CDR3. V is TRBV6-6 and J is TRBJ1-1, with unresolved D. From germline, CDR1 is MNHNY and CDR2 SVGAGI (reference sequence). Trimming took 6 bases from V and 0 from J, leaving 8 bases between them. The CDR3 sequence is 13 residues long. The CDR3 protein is CASSLGMNTEAFF. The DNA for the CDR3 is TGTGCCAGCAGCTTGGGGATGAACACTGAAGCTTTCTTT.

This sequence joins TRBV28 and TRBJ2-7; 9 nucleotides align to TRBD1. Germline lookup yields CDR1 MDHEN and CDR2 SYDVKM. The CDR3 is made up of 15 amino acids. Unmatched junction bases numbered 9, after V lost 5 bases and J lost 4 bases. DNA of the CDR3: TGTGCCAGCAGTCAGCTCGGACAGGGGACGTACGAGCAGTACTTC. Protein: CASSQLGQGTYEQYF.

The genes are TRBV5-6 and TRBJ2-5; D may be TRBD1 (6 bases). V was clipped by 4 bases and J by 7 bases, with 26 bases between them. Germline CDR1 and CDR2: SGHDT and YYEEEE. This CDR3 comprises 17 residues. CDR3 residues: CASSLHRATVPSGTQYF. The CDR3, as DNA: TGTGCCAGCAGCCTCCACAGGGCGACGGTCCCCTCAGGGACCCAGTACTTC.

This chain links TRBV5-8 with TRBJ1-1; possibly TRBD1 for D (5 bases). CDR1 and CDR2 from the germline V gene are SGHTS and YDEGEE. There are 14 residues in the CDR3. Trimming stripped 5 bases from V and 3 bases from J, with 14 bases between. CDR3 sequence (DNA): TGTGCCAGCAGGCAGGACACAATCTACACTGAAGCTTTCTTT. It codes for CASRQDTIYTEAFF.

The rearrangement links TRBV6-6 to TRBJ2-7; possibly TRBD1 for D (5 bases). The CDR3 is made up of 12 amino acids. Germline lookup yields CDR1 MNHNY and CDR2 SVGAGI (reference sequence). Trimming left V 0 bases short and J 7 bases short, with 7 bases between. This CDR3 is CASSYSQGEQYF. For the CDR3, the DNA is TGTGCCAGCAGTTACTCCCAGGGAGAGCAGTACTTC.